This T cell receptor beta chain comes out of a study of blood T cell repertoires in COVID-19. On the study more broadly: T cells, B-cell-depleted T cells, or PBMCs provided the cDNA or gDNA that served as material.

Only in-frame clones appear in the TCRdb table, and some are missing; sequencing was by immunoSEQ multiplex PCR. The table records tens of thousands of clones, roughly 78% of them present only once. The CDR3 runs 13 residues. Germline V gives CDR1 SGHDT, CDR2 YYEEEE. V dropped 3 bases and J dropped 2 bases, with 7 bases sitting between them. J is TRBJ2-3 and V is TRBV5-6; D is uncertain. This receptor was obtained from a woman of 80 years or more with acute or convalescent COVID-19. Sequencing used peripheral blood. CDR3 protein: CASSSGFTDTQYF. CDR3 nucleotide sequence: TGTGCCAGCAGCTCCGGGTTCACAGATACGCAGTATTTT.